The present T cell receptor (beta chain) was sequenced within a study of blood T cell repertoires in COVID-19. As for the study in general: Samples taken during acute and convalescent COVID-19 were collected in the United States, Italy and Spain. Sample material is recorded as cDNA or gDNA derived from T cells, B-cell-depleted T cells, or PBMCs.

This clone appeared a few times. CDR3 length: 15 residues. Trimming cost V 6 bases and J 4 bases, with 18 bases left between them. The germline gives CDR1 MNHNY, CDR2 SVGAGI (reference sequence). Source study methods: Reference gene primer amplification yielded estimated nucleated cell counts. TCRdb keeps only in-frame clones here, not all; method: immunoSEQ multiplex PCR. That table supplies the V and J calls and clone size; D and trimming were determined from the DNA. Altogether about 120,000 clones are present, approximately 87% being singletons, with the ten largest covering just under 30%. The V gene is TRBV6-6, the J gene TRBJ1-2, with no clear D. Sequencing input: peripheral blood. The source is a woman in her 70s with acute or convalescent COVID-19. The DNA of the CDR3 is TGTGCCAGCAGCCCCGGGATAGGGCTAGGCTATGGCTACACCTTC. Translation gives CASSPGIGLGYGYTF.